The sequence of this T cell receptor beta chain was determined in a study of identical twins. Looked up from germline, CDR1 is MDHEN and CDR2 is SYDVKM. CDR3 length: 15 residues. Trimming left V 6 bases short and J 1 base short, with 15 bases between. TCRdb re-analysed the 5' RACE reads in MiXCR, keeping a single row per CDR3 protein. This table has 220,000 or so distinct CDR3 sequences, 5.5% to 7% appearing once. Study conclusions and caveats: Conclusions were based on cross-sectional statistical analysis, without following the same donors. Whereas memory repertoires showed no such difference, abundant cord blood beta clonotypes carried fewer insertions.

As for this clonotype: Its cognate antigen is unknown.

This sample was also put to use in a study of yellow fever vaccine responses in identical twins.

The chain uses TRBV28 and TRBJ1-1; possibly TRBD1 for D (6 bases). Sequenced: memory (CD45RO+) T cells sorted from blood. This TCR was sampled from a woman aged 18 to 35 in good health. Written as DNA, the CDR3 is TGTGCCAGCAGCATCAGGGGTTCGTGGAACACTGAAGCTTTCTTT. Its protein is CASSIRGSWNTEAFF.